These 9 T cell receptor beta chains were sequenced from one sample in a study of radiotherapy plus CTLA-4 blockade in lung cancer (dated by TCRdb to 2017 to 2018). Libraries were made using the immunoSEQ multiplex PCR assay. TCRdb took this table from immuneACCESS and kept in-frame rearrangements with V and J called. Such tables lack part of the clones; where checked against another copy, unresolved V genes explain under half of the gap, and the rest is unexplained. Within this sample are approximately 72,000 clones, with around 80% of them counted one time only. Around 7% of the sample is taken by the ten largest. Sequencing was performed on peripheral blood, taken from a patient treated with radiotherapy plus ipilimumab. These receptors were collected from a human donor with non-small cell lung cancer who had a complete response to radiotherapy plus ipilimumab.

V and J are TRBV29-1 and TRBJ2-5, with D hard to call. V shed 5 bases and J shed 5 bases, with 27 bases lying between them. CDR1 and CDR2 from the germline V gene are SQVTM and ANQGSEA. This CDR3 spans 17 amino acids. CDR3 in amino acids: CSVNKNIGRSPGETQYF. The DNA of the CDR3 is TGCAGCGTTAACAAAAACATCGGACGCTCGCCCGGGGAGACCCAGTACTTC.

The chain uses TRBV30 and TRBJ1-2; D not resolved. The CDR3 contains 13 residues. CDR1 is GTSNPN, CDR2 SVGIG, per germline (reference sequence). V lost 4 bases, J lost 1 base, and 10 bases lay in between. The CDR3 is CAWTRGRNYGYTF. CDR3 bases: TGTGCCTGGACCCGGGGTCGTAACTATGGCTACACCTTC.

The J gene is TRBJ2-7, the V gene TRBV11-2; D uncertain. CDR1 is SGHAT, CDR2 FQNNGV, per germline. The CDR3 is 15 amino acids. V gave up 5 bases and J gave up 5 bases, with 19 bases separating them. The chain's CDR3 is CASSLPGWVVDEQYF. In DNA form, the CDR3 reads TGTGCCAGCAGCCTCCCCGGGTGGGTTGTCGACGAGCAGTACTTC.

The rearrangement links TRBV5-4 to TRBJ1-2; D gene uncertain. Trimming stripped 2 bases from V and 4 bases from J, with 6 bases between. This CDR3 is built from 12 residues. Germline V gene sequence: CDR1 SGHNT, CDR2 YYREEE (reference sequence). The CDR3 bases are TGTGCCAGCAGCTTCGGAAGCTATGGCTACACCTTC. Translating gives CASSFGSYGYTF.

This chain connects TRBV19 to TRBJ1-5; the D gene is possibly TRBD1 (6 bases). The CDR3 has 17 amino acids. V was cut by 11 bases and J by 0 bases, with 23 bases left in between. The V gene's germline CDR1 is LNHDA and CDR2 SQIVND (reference sequence). Here the CDR3 reads CAASTRGTGNSNQPQHF. DNA for the CDR3: TGTGCCGCCTCAACCAGGGGCACGGGAAATAGCAATCAGCCCCAGCATTTT.

The chain recombines TRBV7-9 with TRBJ2-3; D perhaps matches TRBD2 (6 bases). V gave up 4 bases and J gave up 5 bases, with 19 bases separating them. Germline values: CDR1 SEHNR, CDR2 FQNEAQ (reference sequence). There are 16 residues in the CDR3. CDR3 residues: CASSSSGGSHRDTQYF. The CDR3 nucleotides read TGTGCCAGCAGCTCGTCCGGGGGTAGCCATAGAGATACGCAGTATTTT. The variable domain in full, with the rest retrieved from reference TRBV7-9 and TRBJ2-3, is DTGVSQNPRHKITKRGQNVTFRCDPISEHNRLYWYRQTLGQGPEFLTYFQNEAQLEKSRLLSDRFSAERPKGSFSTLEIQRTEQGDSAMYLCASSSSGGSHRDTQYFGPGTRLTVL.

This chain connects TRBV30 to TRBJ1-2; 9 bases fit TRBD1. CDR1 is GTSNPN and CDR2 is SVGIG in the germline V gene (reference sequence). The junction had 5 bases not matched to a gene; V was cut back by 5 bases and J by 4 bases. This CDR3 contains 13 residues. CDR3 region: CAWSGTGIYGYTF. CDR3 in DNA: TGTGCCTGGTCCGGGACAGGGATCTATGGCTACACCTTC.

Worth noting for this clone: A read error may produce the germline difference seen at one junction end. The V gene is TRBV7-7, the J gene TRBJ2-2, with 9 bases matching TRBD1. Germline V gives CDR1 SSHAT, CDR2 FNYEAQ (reference sequence). The CDR3 is 18 residues long. The CDR3 nucleotides are TGTGCTAGCAGCCCCGCGGACAGGGGAACTTCGAACACCGGGGAGCTGTTTTTT. This codes for CASSPADRGTSNTGELFF.

The rearrangement joins TRBV9 to TRBJ2-1; possible D gene TRBD2, 7 bases. Germline V CDR1 and CDR2: SGDLS, YYNGEE. There are 15 residues in the CDR3. The V gene lost 2 bases and the J gene lost 4 bases, with 13 bases spanning the gap. The CDR3 protein is CASSVAAGQYNEQFF. DNA of the CDR3: TGTGCCAGCAGCGTGGCAGCGGGACAATACAATGAGCAGTTCTTC.